Reported below is one TCR beta chain. Its target is not known. The data are from a study of T-cell memory formation after mild COVID-19. As for the study in general: TCR clustering was largely donor specific.

TCRdb reprocessed the 5' RACE reads with MiXCR, giving one entry per CDR3 protein. The sample carries around 390,000 distinct CDR3 sequences, about 16% recorded once. Findings and caveats of the study: The study detected some responding clones in pre-infection memory, suggesting cross-reactive memory joined. Clones shrinking between day 15 and 85 showed a balanced CD4/CD8 split, and those that grew later tilted toward CD4+. For contracting clones, CD4+ ones sat mainly in CM and EM, CD8+ in EMRA.

The ends were cut back, 2 bases at V and 2 bases at J, with 4 bases in the middle. The germline V gene has CDR1 SGHDT and CDR2 YYEEEE. The CDR3 loop spans 12 amino acids. The chain joins TRBV5-6 to TRBJ1-2; D gene unclear. The specimen sequenced was PBMCs or a T cell subset sorted from them (not recorded which). This receptor was identified in a young man who had mild COVID-19 (a few samples of this study predate the infection). Cell type and time point are not known. The CDR3 nucleotides read TGTGCCAGCAGCTTCAAAAACTATGGCTACACCTTC. Translated: CASSFKNYGYTF.